This T cell receptor beta chain comes out of a study of cytomegalovirus exposure and HLA in healthy donors. Study outcomes and limitations: It was only CMV serostatus that was available as immune exposure information. Presence/absence analysis assumed near-uniform sequencing depth across donors.

As for this clone: Its target is not known.

The PCR had 60 Vbeta and 13 Jbeta primers. Data came from immunoSEQ multiplex PCR; TCRdb stores just in-frame clones and leaves some out. The table lists fewer than 150,000 clones, around 77% of them singletons. V shed 6 bases, J shed 3 bases, and the junction held 10 bases outside the gene matches. CDR3 length: 16 residues. Germline-derived CDR1 and CDR2 are KGHSH and LQKENI. The receptor was isolated from a woman aged 50 to 65 in good health and CMV-seronegative. The V and J genes are TRBV18 and TRBJ1-3, with 8 bases lining up with TRBD1. Source material: PBMCs. The CDR3 protein is CASSGEPGGYGNTIYF. CDR3 nucleotides: TGTGCCAGCTCCGGCGAGCCAGGGGGCTATGGAAACACCATATATTTT.